Below are 11 T cell receptor beta chains sequenced from a single sample in a study of T cells in Graves' hyperthyroidism and ophthalmopathy. RNA transcripts were the template for amplifying TCR beta CDR3 regions. Using the HTBI primer set, a first-round RT-PCR was run on the TCR CDR3. TCRdb used MiXCR to reprocess the multiplex PCR reads, holding one entry per CDR3 protein. The repertoire holds about 300,000 distinct CDR3 sequences, around 25% seen once, with approximately 30% in the top ten. What was sequenced was blood. The receptors derive from a man aged 35 to 55 with Graves' hyperthyroidism that later progressed to Graves' ophthalmopathy.

This clonotype was recorded many times. The chain combines TRBV20-1 with TRBJ1-2; the D is unclear. In germline, CDR1 is DFQATT, CDR2 SNEGSKA (reference sequence). V shed 3 bases and J shed 4 bases, with 12 bases lying between them. This CDR3 comprises 13 residues. The CDR3 protein is CSASNGKTYGYTF. CDR3 sequence (DNA): TGCAGTGCTAGTAATGGGAAAACCTATGGCTACACCTTC.

This sequence joins TRBV2 and TRBJ2-7; TRBD1 is a possible D gene (5 bases). Per the germline V gene, CDR1 is SNHLY and CDR2 is FYNNEI. The CDR3 sequence is 13 residues long. V lost 6 bases and J lost 6, with 15 bases in between. The CDR3 sequence: CASRNQGGSEQYF. The CDR3, as DNA: TGTGCCAGCAGGAATCAGGGTGGGTCCGAGCAGTACTTC. The full variable domain, its missing parts supplied by reference TRBV2 and TRBJ2-7, is EPEVTQTPSHQVTQMGQEVILRCVPISNHLYFYWYRQILGQKVEFLVSFYNNEISEKSEIFDDQFSVERPDGSNFTLKIRSTKLEDSAMYFCASRNQGGSEQYFGPGTRLTVT.

This clonotype was counted many times. This rearrangement joins TRBV7-8 to TRBJ2-2, with D possibly being TRBD1 or TRBD2 (5 bases each). The CDR3 contains 16 residues. CDR1 and CDR2 from the germline V gene are SGHVS and FQNEAQ. The V gene lost 3 bases and the J gene lost 1 base, with 12 bases spanning the gap. The CDR3 DNA sequence: TGTGCCAGCAGCTTTTTAGGGGACGAGAACACCGGGGAGCTGTTTTTT. Translated, it gives CASSFLGDENTGELFF.

This clonotype occurred many times. The CDR3 loop reads CASRNLQGWTEAFF. DNA of the CDR3: TGTGCCAGCAGAAACCTACAGGGGTGGACTGAAGCTTTCTTT. The gene calls are TRBV7-2 and TRBJ1-1; TRBD1 matches at 7 bases. The CDR3 loop spans 14 amino acids. Germline loops: CDR1 SGHTA, CDR2 FQGNSA. The J segment lost 5 bases and the V segment lost 6 bases, leaving 9 bases of the junction unmatched.

The chain carries TRBV20-1 and TRBJ2-7; 8 positions agree with TRBD1. The CDR3 consists of 13 residues. After removal of 8 bases from V and 0 bases from J, the junction contained 6 bases not matched to a gene. Germline lookup yields CDR1 DFQATT and CDR2 SNEGSKA (reference sequence). DNA for the CDR3: TGCAGTACCCGACAGGGGAGCTCCTACGAGCAGTACTTC. Protein sequence: CSTRQGSSYEQYF.

This clonotype appeared a few times. The rearrangement joins TRBV5-1 to TRBJ2-7; weak D call: TRBD2 (6 bases). Germline loops: CDR1 SGHRS, CDR2 YFSETQ. Trimming pared 4 bases from V and 4 bases from J, leaving 15 bases between. This CDR3 has 14 amino acids. The chain's CDR3 is CASSLDTAGYEQYF. In DNA, the CDR3 is TGCGCCAGCAGCCTGGACACGGCGGGATACGAGCAGTACTTC. Variable domain in full (rest from reference TRBV5-1 and TRBJ2-7): KAGVTQTPRYLIKTRGQQVTLSCSPISGHRSVSWYQQTPGQGLQFLFEYFSETQRNKGNFPGRFSGRQFSNSRSEMNVSTLELGDSALYLCASSLDTAGYEQYFGPGTRLTVT.

The rearrangement joins TRBV6-1 to TRBJ2-7, with TRBD1 matching 8 bases. Germline loops: CDR1 MNHNS, CDR2 SASEGT. With 0 bases clipped from V and 6 bases from J, the junction kept 4 bases outside the gene matches. CDR3 length: 14 residues. This CDR3 reads CASSEATGGGEQYF. The CDR3 nucleotides read TGTGCCAGCAGTGAAGCTACAGGGGGAGGCGAGCAGTACTTC.

The gene calls are TRBV9 and TRBJ2-5; D unclear. V was shortened by 3 bases and J by 2 bases, with 11 bases between the two germline ends. The CDR3 has 14 residues. The germline CDR1 and CDR2 sequences are SGDLS and YYNGEE. The CDR3 sequence: CASSAPTAQETQYF. The CDR3 nucleotides are TGTGCCAGCAGCGCCCCCACAGCACAAGAGACCCAGTACTTC. The complete variable domain, with remaining parts taken from reference TRBV9 and TRBJ2-5, reads DSGVTQTPKHLITATGQRVTLRCSPRSGDLSVYWYQQSLDQGLQFLIQYYNGEERAKGNILERFSAQQFPDLHSELNLSSLELGDSALYFCASSAPTAQETQYFGPGTRLLVL.

This chain links TRBV28 with TRBJ1-1; D is ambiguous. CDR3 length: 11 amino acids. V lost 7 bases and J lost 11, with 14 bases in between. Germline lookup yields CDR1 MDHEN and CDR2 SYDVKM. DNA of the CDR3: TGTGCCAGCAACTACCTCCCCCCGGCTTTCTTT. It specifies CASNYLPPAFF.

A few counts support this clonotype. The chain links TRBV11-2 to TRBJ2-7; D may be TRBD1 or TRBD2 (5 bases each). Germline V gene lookup returns CDR1 SGHAT and CDR2 FQNNGV. The CDR3 contains 14 residues. The germline V and J ends were trimmed by 5 bases and 3 bases, with 14 bases remaining between them. This CDR3 is CASSQPGRHYEQYF. The CDR3, as DNA: TGTGCCAGCAGCCAACCGGGACGACACTACGAGCAGTACTTC.

V is TRBV12-3 or TRBV12-4 and J is TRBJ1-2; D is unclear. The V end was cut by 4 bases, the J end by 5 bases, with 5 bases between. The CDR3 consists of 11 residues. CDR3 in amino acids: CASSSWYGYTF. CDR3 bases: TGTGCCAGCAGTTCCTGGTATGGCTACACCTTC.